The 5 T cell receptor beta chains below were found in one sample sequenced in a study of CD8 T cells in Susac syndrome. A quantity of 0.5 to 1 ug RNA underwent reverse transcription using random hexamers. From the immunoSEQ multiplex PCR reads, TCRdb called clonotypes with MiXCR, one entry per CDR3 protein. The table lists 95,000 to 150,000 distinct CDR3 sequences, roughly 94% of them singletons. Material: CD4+ T cells from PBMCs. These receptors were taken from a human donor in good health.

The chain is built from TRBV6-6 and TRBJ1-1, with no clear D. The V gene lost 6 bases and the J gene lost 1 base, with 9 bases spanning the gap. The germline V gene encodes CDR1 MNHNY and CDR2 SVGAGI (reference sequence). The CDR3 has 13 residues. The DNA for the CDR3 is TGTGCCAGCAGCCCGCGACAGAACACTGAAGCTTTCTTT. Protein sequence: CASSPRQNTEAFF.

The CDR3 DNA sequence: TGTGCCAGCAGTTACTCTGGGTCCTCGGCGGGGTACGAGCAGTACTTC. Protein product: CASSYSGSSAGYEQYF. This rearrangement joins TRBV6-5 to TRBJ2-7, with a possible D match to TRBD2 (6 bases). Trimming took off 0 bases at V and 4 bases at J, with 16 bases between the two ends. Germline CDR1 is MNHEY and CDR2 is SVGAGI. The CDR3 is 16 amino acids.

This sequence joins TRBV2 and TRBJ2-1; D uncertain. The germline CDR1 and CDR2 sequences are SNHLY and FYNNEI. Trimming took off 8 bases at V and 5 bases at J, with 13 bases between the two ends. CDR3 size: 13 residues. CDR3 protein: CASSSGGNNEQFF. CDR3 DNA: TGTGCCAGCTCATCGGGCGGTAACAATGAGCAGTTCTTC.

The chain joins TRBV7-9 to TRBJ2-1; 10 bases are shared with TRBD2. Unmatched junction bases numbered 7, after V lost 5 bases and J lost 6 bases. The germline CDR1 and CDR2 sequences are SEHNR and FQNEAQ (reference sequence). CDR3 length: 15 residues. The CDR3 DNA reads TGTGCCAGCAGCCAAGGACTAGCGGAGCCCAATGAGCAGTTCTTC. It yields the protein CASSQGLAEPNEQFF.

The chain uses TRBV2 and TRBJ1-1; maybe TRBD1 (5 bases). Germline loops: CDR1 SNHLY, CDR2 FYNNEI. Trimming took off 8 bases at V and 3 bases at J, with 10 bases between the two ends. The CDR3 spans 12 residues. This CDR3 is CASEGIYTEAFF. The CDR3, as DNA: TGTGCCAGCGAGGGGATCTACACTGAAGCTTTCTTT.